Shown below are 12 T cell receptor beta chains from a single sample sequenced in a study of blood T cell repertoires in COVID-19. Here immunoSEQ multiplex PCR was the method, and the copy in TCRdb shows in-frame clones only, minus some. The table has about 280,000 clones, 85% seen once. The sequenced material came from peripheral blood. The receptors were sampled from a human donor in a cohort sampled during active COVID-19.

The rearrangement links TRBV6-6 to TRBJ2-1; TRBD1 is a possible D gene (6 bases). Per germline, CDR1 MNHNY and CDR2 SVGAGI (reference sequence). This CDR3 is built from 14 residues. The V end lost 2 bases, the J end lost 6 bases, and 11 bases lay between the germline ends. The CDR3: CASSYTTGSNEQFF. The CDR3 DNA follows: TGTGCCAGCAGTTACACCACAGGGTCCAATGAGCAGTTCTTC.

This chain links TRBV19 with TRBJ2-7; TRBD1 matches 8 bases. The CDR3 runs 15 residues. J gave up 4 bases and V 5 bases, and 10 bases lay outside the gene matches. Germline V gives CDR1 LNHDA, CDR2 SQIVND (reference sequence). In nucleotides, the CDR3 is TGTGCCAGTAGTCTCTCGACAGGGGATGTTTACGAGCAGTACTTC. This sequence encodes CASSLSTGDVYEQYF. Full variable domain (missing parts from reference TRBV19 and TRBJ2-7): DGGITQSPKYLFRKEGQNVTLSCEQNLNHDAMYWYRQDPGQGLRLIYYSQIVNDFQKGDIAEGYSVSREKKESFPLTVTSAQKNPTAFYLCASSLSTGDVYEQYFGPGTRLTVT.

The V and J genes are TRBV15 and TRBJ2-7; D is uncertain. This CDR3 has 14 residues. Trimming left V 4 bases short and J 2 bases short, with 12 bases between. Germline loops: CDR1 LNHNV, CDR2 YYDKDF (reference sequence). The CDR3 here is CATSKSLGPYEQYF. For the CDR3, the DNA is TGTGCCACCAGCAAGAGTCTAGGTCCCTACGAGCAGTACTTC.

This clone was seen more than once but under ten times. V gene TRBV28 combines with J gene TRBJ2-3; a weak D match, TRBD2 (6 bases). The germline V gene encodes CDR1 MDHEN and CDR2 SYDVKM. The CDR3 contains 16 residues. The V end lost 6 bases, the J end lost 3 bases, and 19 bases lay between the germline ends. CDR3 nucleotide sequence: TGTGCCAGCAGACCTGGCGGGCTAGCGCGTACAGATACGCAGTATTTT. Amino acid sequence: CASRPGGLARTDTQYF.

V and J are TRBV7-2 and TRBJ2-1, with TRBD2 identical over 8 bases. V shed 5 bases and J 5 bases; nucleotides not matched to a gene: 11. The CDR3 is 16 residues long. Germline-derived CDR1 and CDR2 are SGHTA and FQGNSA. The CDR3, as DNA: TGTGCCAGCAGCACCTCGGGACTAGGTAGACACAATGAGCAGTTCTTC. Encoded protein: CASSTSGLGRHNEQFF. Full variable domain (outside the CDR3, taken from reference TRBV7-2 and TRBJ2-1): GAGVSQSPSNKVTEKGKDVELRCDPISGHTALYWYRQSLGQGLEFLIYFQGNSAPDKSGLPSDRFSAERTGGSVSTLTIQRTQQEDSAVYLCASSTSGLGRHNEQFFGPGTRLTVL.

V gene TRBV4-3 combines with J gene TRBJ1-4; D is possibly TRBD1 (5 bases). Germline lookup yields CDR1 LGHNA and CDR2 YSLEER. The CDR3 runs to 14 residues. The V gene lost 5 bases and the J gene lost 8 bases, with 15 bases spanning the gap. The CDR3 loop is CASSEVQGGEKLFF. As DNA, the CDR3 is TGCGCCAGCAGCGAAGTTCAGGGAGGAGAAAAACTGTTTTTT.

In its sample, this clone was seen many times. The chain has TRBV7-6 and TRBJ2-2; 7 bases match TRBD1. Unmatched junction bases numbered 5, after V lost 1 base and J lost 6 bases. Germline CDR1 is SGHVS and CDR2 is FNYEAQ. This CDR3 contains 15 residues. The DNA for the CDR3 is TGTGCCAGCAGCTTAGGAGGGGGCGAGTCCGGGGAGCTGTTTTTT. Protein sequence: CASSLGGGESGELFF.

V is TRBV6-5 and J is TRBJ1-2; D is uncertain. Looked up from germline, CDR1 is MNHEY and CDR2 is SVGAGI. This CDR3 is built from 15 residues. Trimming pared 4 bases from V and 5 bases from J, leaving 17 bases between. CDR3 in amino acids: CASSWLKAGPYGYTF. The CDR3 bases are TGTGCCAGCAGTTGGTTAAAGGCAGGTCCTTATGGCTACACCTTC.

J is TRBJ2-1 and V is TRBV15, with TRBD2 as a possible D gene (5 bases). V was clipped by 1 base and J by 6 bases, with 16 bases between them. The germline gives CDR1 LNHNV, CDR2 YYDKDF (reference sequence). The CDR3 runs to 16 residues. In DNA form, the CDR3 reads TGTGCCACCAGCAGAGTCCCTGGAGCGGTGGGCAATGAGCAGTTCTTC. It yields the protein CATSRVPGAVGNEQFF.

The chain combines TRBV7-8 with TRBJ2-7; 7 bases map to TRBD1. This CDR3 has 13 residues. Germline V lookup: CDR1 SGHVS, CDR2 FQNEAQ. The V segment lost 5 bases and the J segment 4 bases; nucleotides outside the gene matches: 5. The CDR3 protein is CASSRRQGYEQYF. CDR3 nucleotides: TGTGCCAGCAGCCGGAGACAGGGTTACGAGCAGTACTTC.

The CDR3 here is CASSHTLAGESGGELFF. The CDR3 DNA reads TGTGCCAGCAGCCATACCCTAGCGGGAGAAAGTGGCGGGGAGCTGTTTTTT. The chain joins TRBV11-3 to TRBJ2-2; 10 nucleotides match TRBD2. The germline V gene encodes CDR1 SGHNT and CDR2 YENEEA. The CDR3 is 17 amino acids. V lost 5 bases to trimming and J lost 7 bases; unmatched junction nucleotides: 13.

This clone was counted a single time. The V and J genes are TRBV18 and TRBJ2-5; D might be TRBD1 (7 bases). The CDR3 loop spans 13 amino acids. Trimming stripped 4 bases from V and 5 bases from J, with 11 bases between. Germline assignment: CDR1 KGHSH and CDR2 LQKENI. The CDR3 sequence is CASSLQGGETQYF. The CDR3 DNA sequence: TGTGCCAGCTCACTCCAGGGGGGTGAGACCCAGTACTTC.